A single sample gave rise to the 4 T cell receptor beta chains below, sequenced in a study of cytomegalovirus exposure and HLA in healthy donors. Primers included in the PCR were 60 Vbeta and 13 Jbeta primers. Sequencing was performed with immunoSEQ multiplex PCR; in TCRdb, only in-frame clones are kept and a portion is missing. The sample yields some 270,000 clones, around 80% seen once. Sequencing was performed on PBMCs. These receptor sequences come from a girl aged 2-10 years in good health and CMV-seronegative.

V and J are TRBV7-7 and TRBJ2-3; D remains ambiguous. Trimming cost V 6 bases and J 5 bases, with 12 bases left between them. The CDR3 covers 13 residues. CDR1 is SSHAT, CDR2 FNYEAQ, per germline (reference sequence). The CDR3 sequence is CASSSDLQDTQYF. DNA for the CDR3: TGTGCCAGCAGTTCCGATTTACAAGATACGCAGTATTTT.

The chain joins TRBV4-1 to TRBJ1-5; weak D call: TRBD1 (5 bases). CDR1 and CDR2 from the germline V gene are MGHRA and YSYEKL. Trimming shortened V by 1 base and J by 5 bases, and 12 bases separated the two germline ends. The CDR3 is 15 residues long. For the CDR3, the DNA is TGCGCCAGCAGCCAAGGGGACTCATCACATCAGCCCCAGCATTTT. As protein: CASSQGDSSHQPQHF.

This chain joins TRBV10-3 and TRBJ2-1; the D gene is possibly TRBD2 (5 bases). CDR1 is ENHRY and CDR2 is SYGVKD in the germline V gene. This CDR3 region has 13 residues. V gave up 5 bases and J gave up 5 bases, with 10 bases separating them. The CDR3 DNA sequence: TGTGCCATCAGTTCCGGGAACCACAATGAGCAGTTCTTC. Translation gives CAISSGNHNEQFF.

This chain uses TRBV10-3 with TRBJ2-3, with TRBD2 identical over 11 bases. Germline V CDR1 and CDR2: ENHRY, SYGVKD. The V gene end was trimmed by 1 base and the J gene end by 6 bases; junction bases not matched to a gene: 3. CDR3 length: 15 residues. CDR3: CAISELSSGRDTQYF. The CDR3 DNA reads TGTGCCATCAGTGAGTTATCTAGCGGGAGGGATACGCAGTATTTT.